Below are 26 T cell receptor beta chains sequenced from a single sample in a study of cytomegalovirus exposure and HLA in healthy donors. The PCR ran on 60 Vbeta and 13 Jbeta primers. Here immunoSEQ multiplex PCR was the method, and the copy in TCRdb shows in-frame clones only, minus some. Of about 220,000 clones listed, roughly 82% are singletons. Sequencing was done on a sample of PBMCs. The receptors shown here come from a middle-aged woman in good health and CMV-seropositive.

This chain uses TRBV5-1 with TRBJ2-2; a weak D match, TRBD1 (5 bases). The germline gives CDR1 SGHRS, CDR2 YFSETQ. The length of the CDR3 is 16 residues. Trimming shortened V by 4 bases and J by 0 bases, and 13 bases separated the two germline ends. CDR3 in amino acids: CASSKSIGANTGELFF. The CDR3 nucleotides read TGCGCCAGCAGCAAATCCATAGGGGCGAACACCGGGGAGCTGTTTTTT.

This clone has a single count. The gene calls are TRBV6-5 and TRBJ2-5; D perhaps matches TRBD2 (5 bases). The last part of the DNA fits TRBJ2-7 better; the J call may be wrong. Germline loops: CDR1 MNHEY, CDR2 SVGAGI. This CDR3 has 13 amino acids. In DNA, the CDR3 is TGTGCCACCAGGAGTGGGAGCTCCTACGAGCAGTACTTC. Protein sequence: CATRSGSSYEQYF.

The CDR3 is CASTRTSLPEQYF. For the CDR3, the DNA is TGTGCCAGCACTCGGACTAGTCTCCCCGAGCAGTACTTC. The chain employs TRBV6-1 and TRBJ2-7, with 7 bases aligning to TRBD2. CDR1 and CDR2 (germline): MNHNS, SASEGT. The CDR3 is 13 residues long. The V gene end was trimmed by 7 bases and the J gene end by 6 bases; junction bases not matched to a gene: 9.

CDR3 in amino acids: CASSYQTVGYGYTF. The DNA of the CDR3 is TGTGCCAGCAGCTACCAGACAGTCGGCTATGGCTACACCTTC. This chain links TRBV14 with TRBJ1-2, with D tentatively TRBD1 (5 bases). V was pared by 5 bases and J by 4 bases, with 14 bases between. Looked up from germline, CDR1 is SGHDN and CDR2 is FVKESK. CDR3 length: 14 residues.

The CDR3 loop reads CASSLPTGANYGYTF. The CDR3 DNA sequence: TGTGCCAGCAGCTTACCGACAGGAGCTAACTATGGCTACACCTTC. V and J are TRBV7-6 and TRBJ1-2, with a possible D match to TRBD1 (6 bases). Germline CDR1 reads SGHVS; CDR2 reads FNYEAQ. V lost 2 bases, J lost 0 bases, and 10 bases lay in between. This CDR3 spans 15 amino acids.

This chain connects TRBV5-1 to TRBJ2-5; D remains ambiguous. The end of the DNA aligns better with TRBJ2-7, so the J call may be wrong. Germline V gene sequence: CDR1 SGHRS, CDR2 YFSETQ. This CDR3 has 14 residues. The CDR3 reads CASSFDMNSYEQYF. In nucleotides, the CDR3 is TGCGCCAGCAGCTTTGATATGAACAGCTACGAGCAGTACTTC.

The chain combines TRBV9 with TRBJ2-7, with TRBD2 identical over 9 bases. CDR1 and CDR2 (germline): SGDLS, YYNGEE. The J segment lost 0 bases and the V segment lost 10 bases, leaving 8 bases of the junction unmatched. CDR3 length equals 14 residues. The CDR3 coding sequence is TGTGCCGCGCGGGGGGGTCCGAGCTCCTACGAGCAGTACTTC. It codes for CAARGGPSSYEQYF. Together with reference TRBV9 and TRBJ2-7, the CDR3 gives the full variable domain: DSGVTQTPKHLITATGQRVTLRCSPRSGDLSVYWYQQSLDQGLQFLIQYYNGEERAKGNILERFSAQQFPDLHSELNLSSLELGDSALYFCAARGGPSSYEQYFGPGTRLTVT.

The CDR3 spells CASGLGSTDPRGYTF. In DNA, the CDR3 is TGTGCTAGTGGTTTGGGGTCGACAGACCCCAGAGGCTACACCTTC. The chain uses TRBV12-5 and TRBJ1-2; D perhaps matches TRBD1 (5 bases). The germline V gene has CDR1 LGHNT and CDR2 FRNRAP. Between the trimmed V and J ends, which lost 1 base and 8 bases, there was a span of 17 bases. The CDR3 length is 15 residues.

The chain combines TRBV9 with TRBJ2-7, with 7 bases that match TRBD2. This CDR3 region has 16 residues. Germline CDR1 and CDR2: SGDLS and YYNGEE. J lost 2 bases, V lost 4 bases, and 12 bases had no gene match. CDR3: CASSPSPTLAAYEQYF. Written as DNA, the CDR3 is TGTGCCAGCAGCCCGAGCCCCACTCTAGCGGCCTACGAGCAGTACTTC.

This clone was seen just once. The chain carries TRBV4-1 and TRBJ2-1, with TRBD2 as a possible D gene (5 bases). CDR1 and CDR2 from the germline V gene are MGHRA and YSYEKL. CDR3 length equals 15 residues. Trimming left V 1 base short and J 4 bases short, with 11 bases between. The CDR3 reads CASSQGGPFYNEQFF. CDR3 DNA sequence: TGCGCCAGCAGCCAAGGAGGGCCGTTTTACAATGAGCAGTTCTTC.

The CDR3 nucleotides read TGTGCCAGAGGGGGAACTGGAAACACCATATATTTT. Translating it yields CARGGTGNTIYF. J is TRBJ1-3 and V is TRBV2; weak D call: TRBD1 (6 bases). The germline V and J ends were trimmed by 9 bases and 2 bases, with 8 bases remaining between them. CDR3 size: 12 residues. Germline V gene data show CDR1 as SNHLY and CDR2 as FYNNEI.

The chain couples TRBV9 to TRBJ1-1; D gene uncertain. The V end lost 0 bases, the J end lost 3 bases, and 9 bases lay between the germline ends. From germline, CDR1 is SGDLS and CDR2 YYNGEE. The length of the CDR3 is 14 residues. CDR3 in DNA: TGTGCCAGCAGCGTAGCCAGCCGGGACACTGAAGCTTTCTTT. Its translation: CASSVASRDTEAFF.

The gene calls are TRBV5-6 and TRBJ2-7, with 14 bases matching TRBD2. The germline V gene has CDR1 SGHDT and CDR2 YYEEEE. The CDR3 is 15 residues long. Trimming took 4 bases from V and 3 from J; bases not matched to a gene: 3. Here the CDR3 reads CASSIGLAGGYEQYF. CDR3 nucleotides: TGTGCCAGCAGCATAGGACTAGCGGGGGGCTACGAGCAGTACTTC.

The chain uses TRBV5-6 and TRBJ1-2; D is uncertain. Deletions cut 7 bases from V and 2 bases from J, with 9 bases between. Germline loops: CDR1 SGHDT, CDR2 YYEEEE. CDR3 length: 12 amino acids. CDR3 loop: CASYAGNYGYTF. CDR3 DNA: TGTGCCAGCTATGCGGGGAACTATGGCTACACCTTC.

The V call is TRBV4-1, the J call TRBJ2-5; 7 bases are a match to TRBD2. The V segment lost 2 bases and the J segment 1 base; nucleotides outside the gene matches: 1. The CDR3 sequence is 14 residues long. The germline V gene encodes CDR1 MGHRA and CDR2 YSYEKL. The CDR3 region is CASSQPGGQETQYF. The DNA for the CDR3 is TGCGCCAGCAGCCAACCGGGGGGCCAAGAGACCCAGTACTTC.

This rearrangement joins TRBV19 to TRBJ2-7, with 8 bases lining up with TRBD1. J was trimmed by 1 base and V by 7 bases; bases with no gene match: 6. Germline V gene lookup returns CDR1 LNHDA and CDR2 SQIVND (reference sequence). CDR3 length: 14 residues. The DNA of the CDR3 is TGTGCCAGTATGGACAGGGATGGATCCTACGAGCAGTACTTC. Translated, it gives CASMDRDGSYEQYF.

This chain links TRBV27 with TRBJ1-1; possible D gene TRBD1, 5 bases. The germline CDR1 and CDR2 sequences are MNHEY and SMNVEV (reference sequence). The V end lost 6 bases, the J end lost 0 bases, and 23 bases lay between the germline ends. The CDR3 has 18 residues. CDR3 in DNA: TGTGCCAGCAGCTCTATTCGGGGGTCCCCGGAACTGAACACTGAAGCTTTCTTT. This translates into CASSSIRGSPELNTEAFF.

The chain joins TRBV6-5 to TRBJ1-5; 9 bases map to TRBD1. This CDR3 has 14 residues. The J segment lost 5 bases and the V segment lost 2 bases, leaving 1 base of the junction unmatched. Germline CDR1 is MNHEY and CDR2 is SVGAGI. CDR3 DNA sequence: TGTGCCAGCAGTTACACAGGGGGCGATCAGCCCCAGCATTTT. This codes for CASSYTGGDQPQHF.

CDR3 sequence reads: CASSDTRDIKNSPLHF. The CDR3 DNA is TGTGCCAGCAGTGATACCCGGGACATCAAAAATTCACCCCTCCACTTT. The chain has TRBV25-1 and TRBJ1-6; tentatively, D is TRBD1 (6 bases). The V and J ends lost 3 bases and 7 bases respectively, with 16 bases between them. This CDR3 region has 16 residues. The V gene's germline CDR1 is MGHDK and CDR2 SYGVNS.

The chain employs TRBV29-1 and TRBJ2-7; weak D call: TRBD2 (6 bases). V gave up 4 bases and J gave up 0 bases, with 16 bases separating them. Germline V lookup: CDR1 SQVTM, CDR2 ANQGSEA. This CDR3 region has 15 residues. DNA for the CDR3: TGCAGCGTTGTTCCCGGGACTTCCAGCTCCTACGAGCAGTACTTC. This sequence encodes CSVVPGTSSSYEQYF.

The V gene is TRBV19, the J gene TRBJ2-7; 10 bases agree with TRBD1. Germline CDR1 LNHDA, CDR2 SQIVND (reference sequence). CDR3 length: 13 amino acids. CDR3 loop: CAVSRQGAYEQYF. CDR3 nucleotides: TGTGCAGTATCAAGACAGGGGGCTTACGAGCAGTACTTC. Variable domain in full (rest from reference TRBV19 and TRBJ2-7): DGGITQSPKYLFRKEGQNVTLSCEQNLNHDAMYWYRQDPGQGLRLIYYSQIVNDFQKGDIAEGYSVSREKKESFPLTVTSAQKNPTAFYLCAVSRQGAYEQYFGPGTRLTVT.

A few counts support this clone. The V gene is TRBV7-2, the J gene TRBJ1-1; weak D call: TRBD1 (6 bases). V shed 5 bases and J shed 0 bases, with 13 bases lying between them. This CDR3 contains 15 residues. The germline CDR1 and CDR2 sequences are SGHTA and FQGNSA. As DNA, the CDR3 is TGTGCCAGCAGCCACATGACAGGTATGAACACTGAAGCTTTCTTT. It encodes CASSHMTGMNTEAFF.

This chain links TRBV7-3 with TRBJ1-1; TRBD1 matches 9 bases. V was pared by 5 bases and J by 5 bases, with 3 bases of the junction left unmatched. CDR1 and CDR2 from the germline V gene are SGHTA and FQGTGA. The CDR3 consists of 13 residues. The CDR3 loop reads CASSRDRETEAFF. DNA for the CDR3: TGTGCCAGCAGCCGGGACAGGGAAACTGAAGCTTTCTTT.

This chain joins TRBV4-1 and TRBJ1-4, with a possible D match to TRBD1 (5 bases). Looked up from germline, CDR1 is MGHRA and CDR2 is YSYEKL. The V gene lost 0 bases and the J gene lost 4 bases, with 9 bases spanning the gap. The CDR3 covers 15 residues. CDR3 nucleotides: TGCGCCAGCAGCCAAGATCAGGGCGGTAATGAAAAACTGTTTTTT. Protein: CASSQDQGGNEKLFF.

The gene calls are TRBV5-4 and TRBJ1-5; 9 positions agree with TRBD1. Germline CDR1 and CDR2: SGHNT and YYREEE (reference sequence). This CDR3 spans 14 amino acids. J lost 7 bases, V lost 5 bases, and 7 bases had no gene match. The CDR3 here is CASRDGTGKQPQHF. The CDR3 coding sequence is TGTGCCAGCAGGGACGGGACAGGGAAACAGCCCCAGCATTTT.

The rearrangement joins TRBV5-1 to TRBJ2-5; 12 nucleotides line up with TRBD2. The CDR3 length is 14 residues. CDR1 is SGHRS, CDR2 YFSETQ, per germline. The ends lost 6 bases at V and 5 bases at J; junction bases unmatched: 5. The CDR3 coding sequence is TGCGCCAGCATGACTAGCGGGAGTGGGGAGACCCAGTACTTC. It yields the protein CASMTSGSGETQYF.